This T cell receptor (beta chain) was sequenced for a study of T cell responses to AZD1222 COVID-19 vaccine. The method was immunoSEQ multiplex PCR; TCRdb's version includes in-frame clones alone and lacks a portion of them. The data contain about 79,000 clones, 92% of them singletons. About this clone: The target antigen is unknown.

Study outcomes and limitations: Every sample of the repertoires postdated the peak T cell response. Donors, mostly white British, included more females; clonal diversity was possibly underestimated. The study reported that nearly half of spike-specific TCRs target unmutated variant regions.

The germline V gene has CDR1 SGHVS and CDR2 FNYEAQ. V trimming: 5 bases; J trimming: 6 bases; junction bases outside the gene matches: 2. The CDR3 runs to 14 residues. This chain joins TRBV7-6 and TRBJ1-6, with 9 positions matching TRBD1. The specimen was peripheral blood, collected on day 0 of MenACWY control vaccination. The sequence came from an adult in good health. The CDR3 sequence: CASSKQGANSPLHF. Here the CDR3 DNA reads TGTGCCAGCAGCAAACAGGGGGCTAATTCACCCCTCCACTTT.